This T cell receptor beta chain emerged from a study of blood T cell repertoires in COVID-19. Study-wide context: From T cells, B-cell-depleted T cells, or PBMCs came the material, which was cDNA or gDNA.

Enrolled through a virtual design, the participants were between about 18 and 100 years of age and came from 24 US areas. Original processing notes: Estimates of nucleated cell counts were drawn from the amplification of reference gene primers. The data were produced by immunoSEQ multiplex PCR, yet TCRdb's version contains in-frame clones alone and is incomplete. V, J and clone size were drawn from that table, and D and trimming were deduced from the DNA. The sample has approximately 180,000 clones, approximately 89% seen once. V was clipped by 6 bases and J by 6 bases, with 12 bases between them. The CDR3 consists of 13 residues.

The sequence came from a woman in her 40s with acute COVID-19. The V call is TRBV12-3 or TRBV12-4, the J call TRBJ2-1; TRBD2 is a possible D gene (6 bases). Input material: PBMCs or T cells enriched from blood (not recorded which). CDR3 protein: CASSTSSVNEQFF. CDR3 coding DNA: TGTGCCAGCAGCACATCTAGCGTCAATGAGCAGTTCTTC.